The next 21 T cell receptor beta chains were all read from a single sample in a study of T-cell memory formation after mild COVID-19. TCRdb itself ran the 5' RACE reads through MiXCR, one entry per CDR3 protein. This repertoire shows 470,000 or so distinct CDR3 sequences, approximately 18% found once; its top ten account for roughly an eighth. The source material was PBMCs or a T cell subset sorted from them (not recorded which). Receptors were obtained from an adult woman who had mild COVID-19 (a few samples of this study predate the infection). Cell type and time point are not known.

This rearrangement joins TRBV10-3 to TRBJ1-5; D ambiguous. The CDR3 contains 13 residues. Germline V gene sequence: CDR1 ENHRY, CDR2 SYGVKD. Trimming took off 3 bases at V and 7 bases at J, with 10 bases between the two ends. Here the CDR3 reads CAISETIVQPQHF. DNA of the CDR3: TGTGCCATCAGTGAAACAATCGTCCAGCCCCAGCATTTT.

This clonotype came up a few times. The chain carries TRBV30 and TRBJ1-1; D remains ambiguous. The CDR3 loop spans 14 amino acids. CDR1 and CDR2 from the germline V gene are GTSNPN and SVGIG (reference sequence). V was cut by 2 bases and J by 2 bases, with 12 bases left in between. The CDR3 DNA is TGTGCCTGGAGTCTCGGCAGGACTAACACTGAAGCTTTCTTT. Amino acid sequence: CAWSLGRTNTEAFF.

This clonotype was counted a few times. V and J are TRBV6-5 and TRBJ2-5, with 9 bases matching TRBD2. The germline CDR1 and CDR2 sequences are MNHEY and SVGAGI. The ends lost 6 bases at V and 5 bases at J; junction bases unmatched: 4. The CDR3 is 13 amino acids. The CDR3 region has the DNA TGTGCCAGCAGAAGCGGGGGGCCGGAGACCCAGTACTTC. It encodes CASRSGGPETQYF.

This chain joins TRBV12-3 or TRBV12-4 and TRBJ2-1; D call uncertain. The V end lost 6 bases, the J end lost 9 bases, and 12 bases lay between the germline ends. The CDR3 is made up of 12 amino acids. The DNA of the CDR3 is TGTGCCAGCAGCTTCCTCCGTAGTGAGCAGTTCTTC. It translates to CASSFLRSEQFF.

CDR3 residues: CASSRTPGTDTQYF. Here the CDR3 DNA reads TGTGCCAGCAGTCGAACCCCAGGGACAGATACGCAGTATTTT. V usage is TRBV12-3 or TRBV12-4 and J usage is TRBJ2-3; D is perhaps TRBD1 (5 bases). CDR3 length equals 14 residues. Trimming removed 5 bases from V and 3 bases from J, with 12 bases in between.

This clonotype was seen more than once but under ten times. The chain is built from TRBV7-7 and TRBJ2-5; 10 bases map to TRBD2. This CDR3 spans 17 amino acids. CDR1 and CDR2 from the germline V gene are SSHAT and FNYEAQ (reference sequence). Trimming at V came to 1 base and at J to 3 bases, leaving 8 bases not matched to a gene. CDR3: CASSLGSSLAGEETQYF. CDR3 coding DNA: TGTGCCAGCAGCTTAGGGAGCTCGCTAGCGGGAGAAGAGACCCAGTACTTC.

This clonotype has just a few counts. The chain combines TRBV5-1 with TRBJ2-3; 14 bases are a match to TRBD2. V was clipped by 3 bases and J by 4 bases; unmatched bases: 7. The CDR3 has 17 amino acids. Germline CDR1 and CDR2: SGHRS and YFSETQ. This chain's CDR3 is CASSSGLAGVNADTQYF. The CDR3 bases are TGCGCCAGCAGCTCGGGACTAGCGGGAGTTAATGCAGATACGCAGTATTTT. The full variable domain, rest sourced from reference TRBV5-1 and TRBJ2-3, is KAGVTQTPRYLIKTRGQQVTLSCSPISGHRSVSWYQQTPGQGLQFLFEYFSETQRNKGNFPGRFSGRQFSNSRSEMNVSTLELGDSALYLCASSSGLAGVNADTQYFGPGTRLTVL.

This clonotype appeared a few times. The chain carries TRBV7-9 and TRBJ2-3; maybe TRBD1 (6 bases). Germline CDR1 and CDR2: SEHNR and FQNEAQ (reference sequence). The CDR3 extends over 15 amino acids. Trimming removed 5 bases at V and 0 bases at J, with 12 bases between. DNA of the CDR3: TGTGCCAGCAGCCGAGGACAGCCGAGCACAGATACGCAGTATTTT. This codes for CASSRGQPSTDTQYF.

This clonotype was counted only a few times. The gene calls are TRBV2 and TRBJ2-7; D is uncertain. V was clipped by 3 bases and J by 0 bases, with 9 bases between them. Germline V gene lookup returns CDR1 SNHLY and CDR2 FYNNEI. The CDR3 is 14 amino acids. The CDR3: CASSDPGGSYEQYF. CDR3 sequence (DNA): TGTGCCAGCAGTGACCCAGGCGGCTCCTACGAGCAGTACTTC.

This clonotype was seen more than once but under ten times. The rearrangement uses TRBV6-1 and TRBJ1-6; unclear D gene. The CDR3 spans 14 residues. Deletions cut 1 base from V and 4 bases from J, with 5 bases between. Germline CDR1 is MNHNS and CDR2 is SASEGT. In nucleotides, the CDR3 is TGTGCCAGCAGTGAAGTGGGATATAATTCACCCCTCCACTTT. Translated, it gives CASSEVGYNSPLHF.

The V call is TRBV4-2, the J call TRBJ2-1; 10 bases fit TRBD2. Unmatched junction bases numbered 8, after V lost 4 bases and J lost 5 bases. This CDR3 spans 16 amino acids. In germline, CDR1 is LGHNA, CDR2 YNFKEQ. This chain's CDR3 is CASSPTKAGGNNEQFF. The CDR3 DNA reads TGTGCCAGCAGCCCAACTAAAGCGGGGGGGAACAATGAGCAGTTCTTC.

The V gene is TRBV29-1, the J gene TRBJ1-1, with 7 bases aligning to TRBD1. CDR1 and CDR2 from the germline V gene are SQVTM and ANQGSEA. The ends lost 3 bases at V and 5 bases at J; junction bases unmatched: 9. CDR3 length: 14 residues. In DNA form, the CDR3 reads TGCAGCGTTGATCCCGACAGGGTTAGGACTGAAGCTTTCTTT. Protein sequence: CSVDPDRVRTEAFF.

This sequence joins TRBV12-3 or TRBV12-4 and TRBJ2-2; TRBD1 might be the D (5 bases). Trimming took off 3 bases at V and 0 bases at J, with 8 bases between the two ends. The CDR3 is 15 residues long. CDR3 sequence reads: CASSFQGPNTGELFF. In nucleotides, the CDR3 is TGTGCCAGCAGTTTTCAGGGCCCGAACACCGGGGAGCTGTTTTTT.

Only a few counts were recorded for this clonotype. This chain links TRBV6-2 or TRBV6-3 with TRBJ2-1; TRBD2 aligns across 12 bases. The CDR3 consists of 18 residues. With V trimmed by 6 bases and J by 7 bases, 16 bases remained unmatched. Germline CDR1 MNHEY, CDR2 SVGEGT. CDR3 nucleotide sequence: TGTGCCAGCAGGCCAACTAGCGGGAGGACCACACGAAAAAATGAGCAGTTCTTC. Protein product: CASRPTSGRTTRKNEQFF.

The V gene is TRBV20-1, the J gene TRBJ2-5; D is possibly TRBD2 (5 bases). The CDR3 spans 15 residues. Germline V lookup: CDR1 DFQATT, CDR2 SNEGSKA (reference sequence). Deletions cut 0 bases from V and 0 bases from J, with 11 bases between. The DNA of the CDR3 is TGCAGTGCTAGAGACCCCAAGCGGTACCAAGAGACCCAGTACTTC. Protein sequence: CSARDPKRYQETQYF.

The sample holds a few counts of this clonotype. V gene TRBV4-2 combines with J gene TRBJ1-3, with D perhaps TRBD1 (6 bases). There are 15 residues in the CDR3. V gave up 3 bases and J gave up 0 bases, with 9 bases separating them. The V gene's germline CDR1 is LGHNA and CDR2 YNFKEQ. CDR3 nucleotides: TGTGCCAGCAGCCAGGGAGGGGGCTCTGGAAACACCATATATTTT. Protein: CASSQGGGSGNTIYF.

The chain employs TRBV4-2 and TRBJ1-2; no clear D gene. The germline CDR1 and CDR2 sequences are LGHNA and YNFKEQ. Trimming removed 8 bases at V and 5 bases at J, with 9 bases between. This CDR3 is 11 amino acids long. The CDR3 is CASSNRYGYTF. For the CDR3, the DNA is TGTGCCAGCTCTAATAGATATGGCTACACCTTC.

The CDR3 sequence: CASSLGAGGRGAEAFF. The CDR3 DNA is TGTGCCAGCAGCTTAGGGGCTGGGGGGCGCGGGGCTGAAGCTTTCTTT. The chain employs TRBV7-9 and TRBJ1-1, with D tentatively TRBD1 (6 bases). Deletions cut 1 base from V and 6 bases from J, with 18 bases between. Germline CDR1 and CDR2: SEHNR and FQNEAQ (reference sequence). This CDR3 has 16 residues.

The chain couples TRBV7-9 to TRBJ2-7; TRBD2 might be the D (6 bases). This CDR3 has 13 amino acids. V lost 3 bases to trimming and J lost 4 bases, with 10 bases between them. Germline-derived CDR1 and CDR2 are SEHNR and FQNEAQ (reference sequence). CDR3 sequence: CASSLTAGYEQYF. CDR3 in DNA: TGTGCCAGCAGCTTGACGGCGGGATACGAGCAGTACTTC.

This clonotype was seen at least ten times. This chain joins TRBV2 and TRBJ2-7; TRBD1 is a possible D gene (6 bases). CDR1 is SNHLY, CDR2 FYNNEI, per germline. There are 13 residues in the CDR3. V lost 4 bases and J 3 bases, leaving 10 bases between the germline ends. The CDR3 DNA reads TGTGCCAGCAGTGTGGGGACAAGCTACGAGCAGTACTTC. This encodes CASSVGTSYEQYF.

This clonotype has ten or more counts. The chain combines TRBV29-1 with TRBJ2-2; D gene ambiguous. The CDR3 length is 13 residues. Germline loops: CDR1 SQVTM, CDR2 ANQGSEA. V shed 4 bases and J shed 3 bases, with 9 bases lying between them. CDR3 DNA: TGCAGCGTTGCACTCGCTGACACCGGGGAGCTGTTTTTT. It encodes CSVALADTGELFF.